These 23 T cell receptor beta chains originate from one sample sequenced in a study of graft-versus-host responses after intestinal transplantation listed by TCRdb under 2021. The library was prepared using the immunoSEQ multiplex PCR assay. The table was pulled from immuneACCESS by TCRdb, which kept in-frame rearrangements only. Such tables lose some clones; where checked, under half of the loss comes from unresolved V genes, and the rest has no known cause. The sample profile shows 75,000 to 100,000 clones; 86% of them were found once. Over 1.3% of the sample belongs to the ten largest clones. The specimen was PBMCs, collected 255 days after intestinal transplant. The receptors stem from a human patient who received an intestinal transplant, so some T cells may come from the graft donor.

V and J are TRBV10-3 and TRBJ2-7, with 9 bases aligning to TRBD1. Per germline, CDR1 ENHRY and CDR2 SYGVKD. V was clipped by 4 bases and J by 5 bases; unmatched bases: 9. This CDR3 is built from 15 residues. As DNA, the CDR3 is TGTGCCATCAGTGCGCCGGGACAGGGTAGGAACGAGCAGTACTTC. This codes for CAISAPGQGRNEQYF.

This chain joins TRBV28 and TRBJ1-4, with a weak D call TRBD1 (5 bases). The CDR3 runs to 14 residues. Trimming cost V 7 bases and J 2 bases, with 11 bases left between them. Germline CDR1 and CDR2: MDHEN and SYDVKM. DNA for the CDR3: TGTGCCAGCAATTCCGGGACCACTAATGAAAAACTGTTTTTT. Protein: CASNSGTTNEKLFF.

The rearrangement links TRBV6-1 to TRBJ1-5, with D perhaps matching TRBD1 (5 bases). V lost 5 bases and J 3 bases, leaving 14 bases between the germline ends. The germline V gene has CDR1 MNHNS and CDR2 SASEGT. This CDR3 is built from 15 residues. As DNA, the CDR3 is TGTGCCAGCAGTCCCCGGTGGGGGGACAATCAGCCCCAGCATTTT. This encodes CASSPRWGDNQPQHF.

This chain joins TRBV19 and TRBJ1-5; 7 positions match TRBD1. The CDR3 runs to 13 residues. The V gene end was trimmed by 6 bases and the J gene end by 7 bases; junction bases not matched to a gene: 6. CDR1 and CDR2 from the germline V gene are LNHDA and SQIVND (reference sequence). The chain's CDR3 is CASRGQGVQPQHF. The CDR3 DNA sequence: TGTGCCAGTAGGGGTCAGGGGGTGCAGCCCCAGCATTTT.

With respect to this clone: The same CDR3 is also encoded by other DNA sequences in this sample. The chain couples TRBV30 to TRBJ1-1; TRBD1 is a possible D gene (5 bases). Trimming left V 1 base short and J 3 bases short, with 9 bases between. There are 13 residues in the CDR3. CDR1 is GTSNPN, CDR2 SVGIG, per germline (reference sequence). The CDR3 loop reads CAWSGDSYTEAFF. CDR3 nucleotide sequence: TGTGCCTGGAGTGGCGACAGCTACACTGAAGCTTTCTTT.

This CDR3 is CASTPTGLDQPQHF. In DNA, the CDR3 is TGTGCCAGCACCCCGACAGGGTTGGATCAGCCCCAGCATTTT. This sequence joins TRBV6-5 and TRBJ1-5; 7 bases map to TRBD1. Germline CDR1 MNHEY, CDR2 SVGAGI. This CDR3 is 14 amino acids long. The V segment lost 7 bases and the J segment 5 bases; nucleotides outside the gene matches: 8.

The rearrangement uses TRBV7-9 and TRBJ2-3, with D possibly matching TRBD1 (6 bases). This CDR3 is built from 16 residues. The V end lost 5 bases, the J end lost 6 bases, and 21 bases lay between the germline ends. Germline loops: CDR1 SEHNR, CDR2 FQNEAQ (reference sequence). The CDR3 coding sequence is TGTGCCAGCAGCGCCCCGACAGGAAGCTTAGCGGATACGCAGTATTTT. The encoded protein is CASSAPTGSLADTQYF.

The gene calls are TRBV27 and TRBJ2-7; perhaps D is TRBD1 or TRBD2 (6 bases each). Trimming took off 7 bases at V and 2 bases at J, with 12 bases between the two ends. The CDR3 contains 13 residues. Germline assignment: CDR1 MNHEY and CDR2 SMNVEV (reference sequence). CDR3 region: CASMGGLPYEQYF. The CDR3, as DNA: TGTGCCAGCATGGGGGGCCTGCCCTACGAGCAGTACTTC.

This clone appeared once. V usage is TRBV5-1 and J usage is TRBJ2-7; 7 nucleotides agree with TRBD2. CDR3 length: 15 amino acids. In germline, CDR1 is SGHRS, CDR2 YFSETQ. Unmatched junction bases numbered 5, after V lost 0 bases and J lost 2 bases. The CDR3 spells CASSLEAGPTYEQYF. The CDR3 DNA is TGCGCCAGCAGCTTGGAAGCGGGGCCAACCTACGAGCAGTACTTC.

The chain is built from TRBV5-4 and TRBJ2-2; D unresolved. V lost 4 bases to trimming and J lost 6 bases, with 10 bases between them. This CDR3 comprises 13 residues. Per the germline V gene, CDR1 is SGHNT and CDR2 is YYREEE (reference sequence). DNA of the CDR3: TGTGCCAGCAGCCCAACAGATTCCGGGGAGCTGTTTTTT. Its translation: CASSPTDSGELFF.

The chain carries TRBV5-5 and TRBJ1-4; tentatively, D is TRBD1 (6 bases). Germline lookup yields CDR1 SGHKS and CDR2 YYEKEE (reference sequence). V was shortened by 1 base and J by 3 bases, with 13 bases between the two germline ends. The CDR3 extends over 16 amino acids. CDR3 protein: CASSLRGGLANEKLFF. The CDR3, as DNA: TGTGCCAGCAGCTTGCGAGGGGGATTAGCTAATGAAAAACTGTTTTTT.

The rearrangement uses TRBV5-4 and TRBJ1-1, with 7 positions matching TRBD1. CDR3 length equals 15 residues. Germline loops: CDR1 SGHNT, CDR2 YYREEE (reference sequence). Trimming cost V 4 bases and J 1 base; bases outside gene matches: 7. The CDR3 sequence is CASSPPPGGNTEAFF. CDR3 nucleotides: TGTGCCAGCAGCCCGCCCCCAGGGGGGAACACTGAAGCTTTCTTT.

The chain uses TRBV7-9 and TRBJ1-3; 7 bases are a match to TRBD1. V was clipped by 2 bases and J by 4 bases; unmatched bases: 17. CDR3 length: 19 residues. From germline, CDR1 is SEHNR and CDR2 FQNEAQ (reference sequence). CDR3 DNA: TGTGCCAGCAGCTTAAATCCCATCGGGCCGACAGGGCCCGGAAACACCATATATTTT. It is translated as CASSLNPIGPTGPGNTIYF.

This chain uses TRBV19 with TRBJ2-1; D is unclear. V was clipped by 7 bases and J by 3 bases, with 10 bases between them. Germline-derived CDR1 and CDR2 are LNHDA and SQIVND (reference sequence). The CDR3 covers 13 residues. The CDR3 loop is CASNNMNYNEQFF. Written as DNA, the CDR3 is TGTGCCAGTAATAATATGAACTACAATGAGCAGTTCTTC.

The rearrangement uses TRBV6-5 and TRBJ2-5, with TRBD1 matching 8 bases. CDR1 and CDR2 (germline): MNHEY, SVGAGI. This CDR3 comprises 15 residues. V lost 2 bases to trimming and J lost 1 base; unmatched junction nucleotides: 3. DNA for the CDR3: TGTGCCAGCAGTTACATCGGGACAGGCCAAGAGACCCAGTACTTC. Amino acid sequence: CASSYIGTGQETQYF.

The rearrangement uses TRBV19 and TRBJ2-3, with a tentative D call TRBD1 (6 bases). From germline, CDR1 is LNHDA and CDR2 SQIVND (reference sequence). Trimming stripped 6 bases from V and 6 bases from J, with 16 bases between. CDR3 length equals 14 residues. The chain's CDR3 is CASSRDIRLDTQYF. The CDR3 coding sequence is TGTGCCAGTAGCCGGGACATCCGACTGGATACGCAGTATTTT.

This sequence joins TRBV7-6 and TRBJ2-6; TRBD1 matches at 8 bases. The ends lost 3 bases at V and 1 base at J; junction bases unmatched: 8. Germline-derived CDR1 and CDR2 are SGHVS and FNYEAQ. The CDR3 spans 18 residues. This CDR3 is CASSLRTGLLSGANVLTF. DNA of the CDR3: TGTGCCAGCAGCTTGAGGACAGGGCTCCTGTCTGGGGCCAACGTCCTGACTTTC. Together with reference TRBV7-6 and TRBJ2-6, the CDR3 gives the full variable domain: GAGVSQSPRYKVTKRGQDVALRCDPISGHVSLYWYRQALGQGPEFLTYFNYEAQQDKSGLPNDRFSAERPEGSISTLTIQRTEQRDSAMYRCASSLRTGLLSGANVLTFGAGSRLTVL.

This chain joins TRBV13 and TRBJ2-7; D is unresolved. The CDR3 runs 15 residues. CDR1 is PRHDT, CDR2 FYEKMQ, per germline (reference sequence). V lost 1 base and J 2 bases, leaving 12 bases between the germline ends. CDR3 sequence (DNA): TGTGCCAGCAGCTTAGCGTCGGGCTTTCCCTACGAGCAGTACTTC. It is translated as CASSLASGFPYEQYF.

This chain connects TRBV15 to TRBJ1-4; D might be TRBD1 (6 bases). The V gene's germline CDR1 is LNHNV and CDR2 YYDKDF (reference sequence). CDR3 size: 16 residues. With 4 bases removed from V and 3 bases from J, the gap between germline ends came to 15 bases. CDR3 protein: CATSTNRVRSNEKLFF. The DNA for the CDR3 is TGTGCCACCAGCACTAACAGGGTTCGGTCTAATGAAAAACTGTTTTTT.

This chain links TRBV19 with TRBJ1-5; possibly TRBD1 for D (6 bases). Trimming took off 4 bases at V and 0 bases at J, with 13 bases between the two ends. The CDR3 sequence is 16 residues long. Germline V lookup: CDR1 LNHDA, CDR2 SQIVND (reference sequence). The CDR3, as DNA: TGTGCCAGTAGTAATGGGACAAGAGTTAGCAATCAGCCCCAGCATTTT. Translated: CASSNGTRVSNQPQHF. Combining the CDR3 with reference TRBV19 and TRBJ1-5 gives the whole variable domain DGGITQSPKYLFRKEGQNVTLSCEQNLNHDAMYWYRQDPGQGLRLIYYSQIVNDFQKGDIAEGYSVSREKKESFPLTVTSAQKNPTAFYLCASSNGTRVSNQPQHFGDGTRLSIL.

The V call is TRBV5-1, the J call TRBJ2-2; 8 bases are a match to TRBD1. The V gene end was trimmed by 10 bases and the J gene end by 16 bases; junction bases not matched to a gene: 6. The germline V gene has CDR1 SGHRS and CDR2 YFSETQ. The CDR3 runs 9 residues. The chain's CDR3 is CASTGDRFF. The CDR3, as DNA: TGCGCCTCGACAGGGGATCGGTTTTTT.

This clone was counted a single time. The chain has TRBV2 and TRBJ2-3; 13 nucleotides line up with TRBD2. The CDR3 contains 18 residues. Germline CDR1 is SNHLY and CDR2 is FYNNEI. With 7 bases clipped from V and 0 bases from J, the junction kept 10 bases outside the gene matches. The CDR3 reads CASTAPGLAGQSTDTQYF. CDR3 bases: TGTGCCAGCACCGCTCCGGGACTAGCGGGGCAGAGCACAGATACGCAGTATTTT.

The CDR3 loop is CAISEGAGRTDTQYF. The CDR3 region has the DNA TGTGCCATCAGTGAGGGTGCAGGGCGAACAGATACGCAGTATTTT. The J gene is TRBJ2-3, the V gene TRBV10-3; possibly TRBD1 for D (5 bases). V was cut by 2 bases and J by 3 bases, with 12 bases left in between. Germline CDR1 is ENHRY and CDR2 is SYGVKD. The CDR3 runs 15 residues.